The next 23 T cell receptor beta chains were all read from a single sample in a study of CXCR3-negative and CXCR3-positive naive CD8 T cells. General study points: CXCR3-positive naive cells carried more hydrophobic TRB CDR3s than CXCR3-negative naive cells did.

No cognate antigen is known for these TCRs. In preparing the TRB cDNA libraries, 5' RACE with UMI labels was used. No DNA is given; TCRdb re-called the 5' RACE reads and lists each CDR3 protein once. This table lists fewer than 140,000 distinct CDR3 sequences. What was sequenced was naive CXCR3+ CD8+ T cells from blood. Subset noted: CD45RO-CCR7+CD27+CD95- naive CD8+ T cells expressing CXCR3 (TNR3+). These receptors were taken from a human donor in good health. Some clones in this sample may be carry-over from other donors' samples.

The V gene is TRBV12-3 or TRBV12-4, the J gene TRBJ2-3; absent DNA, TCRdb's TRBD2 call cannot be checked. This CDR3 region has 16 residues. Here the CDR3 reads CASSPTNSGSGDTQYF.

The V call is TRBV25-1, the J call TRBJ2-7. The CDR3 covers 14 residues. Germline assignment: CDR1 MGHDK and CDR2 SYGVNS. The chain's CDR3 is CASSDRLYDHEQYF.

The CDR3: CASSPPGYYNEQFF. The chain joins TRBV19 to TRBJ2-1; the TCRdb D gene call, TRBD1, has no DNA to confirm it. This CDR3 is built from 14 residues. CDR1 and CDR2 from the germline V gene are LNHDA and SQIVND (reference sequence).

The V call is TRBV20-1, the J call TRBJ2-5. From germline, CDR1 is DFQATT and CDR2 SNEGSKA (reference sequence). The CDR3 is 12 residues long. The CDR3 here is CSAAEYQETQYF.

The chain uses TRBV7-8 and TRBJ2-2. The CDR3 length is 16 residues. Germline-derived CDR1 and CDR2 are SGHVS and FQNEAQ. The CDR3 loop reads CASSPHGSSETGELFF.

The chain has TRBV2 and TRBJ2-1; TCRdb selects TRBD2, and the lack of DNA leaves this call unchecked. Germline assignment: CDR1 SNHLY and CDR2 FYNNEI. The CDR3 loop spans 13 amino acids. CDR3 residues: CASPLAGAWEQFF.

CDR3 protein: CASSFLPNTEAFF. The chain employs TRBV12-3 or TRBV12-4 and TRBJ1-1. The CDR3 is 13 amino acids.

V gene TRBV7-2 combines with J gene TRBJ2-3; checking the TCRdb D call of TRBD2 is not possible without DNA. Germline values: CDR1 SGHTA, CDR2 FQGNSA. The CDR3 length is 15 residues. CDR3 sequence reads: CASRKTSGGTDTQYF.

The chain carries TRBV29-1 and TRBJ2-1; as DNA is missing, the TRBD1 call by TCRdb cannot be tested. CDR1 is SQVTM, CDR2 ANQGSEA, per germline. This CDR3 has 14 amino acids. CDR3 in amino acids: CSVEGPGAVNEQFF.

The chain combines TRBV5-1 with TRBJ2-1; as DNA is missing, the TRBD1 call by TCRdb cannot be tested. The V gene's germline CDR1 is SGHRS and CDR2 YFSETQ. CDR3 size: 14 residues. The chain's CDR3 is CASSFRDRGGEQFF.

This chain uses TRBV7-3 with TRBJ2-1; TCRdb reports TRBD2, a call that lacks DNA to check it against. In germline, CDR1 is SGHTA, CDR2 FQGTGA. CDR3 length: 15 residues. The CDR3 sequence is CASSPQRGPYNEQFF.

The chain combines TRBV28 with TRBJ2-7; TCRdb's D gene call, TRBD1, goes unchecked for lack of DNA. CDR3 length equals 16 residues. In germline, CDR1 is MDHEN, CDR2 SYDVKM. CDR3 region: CASARVGGIWRYEQYF.

The chain's CDR3 is CASSLTGRAYNERFF. The chain combines TRBV7-8 with TRBJ2-1. Looked up from germline, CDR1 is SGHVS and CDR2 is FQNEAQ. The CDR3 consists of 15 residues.

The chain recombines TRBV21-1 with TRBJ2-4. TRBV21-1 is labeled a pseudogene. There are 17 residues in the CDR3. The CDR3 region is CASSKKIRESAKNIQYF.

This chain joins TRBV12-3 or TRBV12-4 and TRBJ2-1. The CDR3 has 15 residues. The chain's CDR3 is CASSLGGLPTNEQFF.

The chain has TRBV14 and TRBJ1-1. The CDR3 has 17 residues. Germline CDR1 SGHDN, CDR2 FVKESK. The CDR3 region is CASSQELGWQRTTEAFF.

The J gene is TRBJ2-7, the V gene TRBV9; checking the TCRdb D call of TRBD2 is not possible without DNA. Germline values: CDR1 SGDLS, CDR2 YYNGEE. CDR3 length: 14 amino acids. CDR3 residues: CASSVASGSYEQYF.

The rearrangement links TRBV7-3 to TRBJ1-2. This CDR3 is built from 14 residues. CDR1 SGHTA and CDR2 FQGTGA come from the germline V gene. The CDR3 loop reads CASSSGRANYGYTF. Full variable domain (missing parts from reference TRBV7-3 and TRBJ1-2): GAGVSQTPSNKVTEKGKYVELRCDPISGHTALYWYRQSLGQGPEFLIYFQGTGAADDSGLPNDRFFAVRPEGSVSTLKIQRTERGDSAVYLCASSSGRANYGYTFGSGTRLTVV.

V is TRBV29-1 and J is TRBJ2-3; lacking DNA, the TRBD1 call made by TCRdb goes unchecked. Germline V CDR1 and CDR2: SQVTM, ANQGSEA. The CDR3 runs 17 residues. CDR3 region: CGVEDTRTGDTTDTQYF.

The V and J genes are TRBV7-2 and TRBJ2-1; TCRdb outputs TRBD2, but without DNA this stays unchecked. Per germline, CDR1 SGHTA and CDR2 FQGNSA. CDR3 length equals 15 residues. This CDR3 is CATKFGSGAYNEQFF.

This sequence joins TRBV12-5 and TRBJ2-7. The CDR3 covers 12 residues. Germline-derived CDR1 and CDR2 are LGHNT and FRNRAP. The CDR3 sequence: CASGLDAYEQYF.

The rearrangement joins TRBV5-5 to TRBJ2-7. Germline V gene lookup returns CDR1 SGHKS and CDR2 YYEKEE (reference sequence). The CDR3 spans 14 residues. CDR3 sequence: CASSVGLGSYEQYF.

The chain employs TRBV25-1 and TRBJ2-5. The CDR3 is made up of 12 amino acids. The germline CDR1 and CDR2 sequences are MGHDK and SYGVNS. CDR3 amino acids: CASRDQQETQYF. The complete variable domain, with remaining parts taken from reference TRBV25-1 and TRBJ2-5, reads EADIYQTPRYLVIGTGKKITLECSQTMGHDKMYWYQQDPGMELHLIHYSYGVNSTEKGDLSSESTVSRIRTEHFPLTLESARPSHTSQYLCASRDQQETQYFGPGTRLLVL.